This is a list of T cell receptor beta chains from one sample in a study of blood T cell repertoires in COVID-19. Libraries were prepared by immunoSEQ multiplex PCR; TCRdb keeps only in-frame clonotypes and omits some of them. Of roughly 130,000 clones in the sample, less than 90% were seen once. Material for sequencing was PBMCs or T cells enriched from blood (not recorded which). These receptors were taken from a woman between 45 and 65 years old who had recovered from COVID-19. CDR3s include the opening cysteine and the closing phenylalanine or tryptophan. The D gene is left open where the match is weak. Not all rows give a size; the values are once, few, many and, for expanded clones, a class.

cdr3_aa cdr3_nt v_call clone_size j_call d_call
CASGLTANQPQHF TGTGCTAGTGGTTTGACAGCAAATCAGCCCCAGCATTTT TRBV12-5 NA TRBJ1-5 NA
CASSQGRVTGELFF TGTGCCAGCAGCCAAGGTCGGGTAACCGGGGAGCTGTTTTTT TRBV3-1/TRBV3-2 NA TRBJ2-2 NA
CASSLTPEDRVGTEAFF TGTGCCAGCAGCCTCACCCCCGAGGACAGGGTAGGGACTGAAGCTTTCTTT TRBV7-8 NA TRBJ1-1 TRBD1
CASSYSGTGLREQYF TGTGCCAGCAGTTACTCGGGGACAGGGTTACGCGAGCAGTACTTC TRBV6-5 NA TRBJ2-7 TRBD1
CATSTGGGNQPQHF TGTGCCACCAGCACAGGGGGAGGTAATCAGCCCCAGCATTTT TRBV15 NA TRBJ1-5 TRBD1
CASSEQGNNNEKLFF TGTGCCAGCAGTGAACAGGGGAACAATAATGAAAAACTGTTTTTT TRBV6-1 NA TRBJ1-4 NA
CASSAQGMDSPLHF TGTGCCAGCAGCGCACAGGGTATGGATTCACCCCTCCACTTT TRBV4-2 once TRBJ1-6 NA
CASSLRTGEAFF TGTGCCAGCAGTCTCCGGACAGGGGAAGCTTTCTTT TRBV6-1 NA TRBJ1-1 TRBD1
CASRWTRAEAFF TGTGCCAGCAGATGGACGAGGGCTGAAGCTTTCTTT TRBV2 NA TRBJ1-1 NA
CASSQGLGQGTDTQYF TGCGCCAGCAGCCAGGGACTGGGACAGGGAACAGATACGCAGTATTTT TRBV4-3 NA TRBJ2-3 TRBD1
CASIGKGPGEAFF TGTGCCAGTATTGGTAAGGGGCCCGGTGAAGCTTTCTTT TRBV19 NA TRBJ1-1 NA
CATSSGDTQYF TGTGCCACCAGCAGCGGAGATACGCAGTATTTT TRBV15 NA TRBJ2-3 NA
CASSQDWGRPETQYF TGCGCCAGCAGTCAAGATTGGGGGAGGCCTGAGACCCAGTACTTC TRBV4-1 NA TRBJ2-5 NA
CASSLASGYQETQYF TGTGCCAGCAGCTTGGCGTCGGGATACCAAGAGACCCAGTACTTC TRBV5-4 NA TRBJ2-5 NA
CASSQGFTGTGEAFF TGCGCCAGCAGCCAAGGGTTCACGGGGACAGGGGAAGCTTTCTTT TRBV4-3 NA TRBJ1-1 TRBD1
CASSPTGNEQFF TGTGCTAGCAGCCCGACCGGGAATGAGCAGTTCTTC TRBV7-3 NA TRBJ2-1 NA
CASSLAQGFSSYGYTF TGTGCCAGCAGCTTAGCTCAGGGTTTCAGTAGCTATGGCTACACCTTC TRBV7-2 NA TRBJ1-2 NA
CATRAGNTDTQYF TGTGCCACAAGGGCGGGGAACACAGATACGCAGTATTTT TRBV7-3 NA TRBJ2-3 NA
CASSRNRDSATNEKLFF TGTGCCAGCAGCAGAAACAGGGATAGCGCAACTAATGAAAAACTGTTTTTT TRBV7-4 NA TRBJ1-4 NA
CSAYTGQGASYEQYF TGCAGCGCCTATACGGGACAGGGTGCGAGCTACGAGCAGTACTTC TRBV29-1 once TRBJ2-7 TRBD1
CASSLSGGHSYEQYF TGTGCCAGCAGCTTGAGCGGGGGACATTCCTACGAGCAGTACTTC TRBV11-2 NA TRBJ2-7 TRBD2
CASRGTGEGETQYF TGTGCCAGCCGCGGGACAGGGGAGGGGGAGACCCAGTACTTC TRBV7-9 few TRBJ2-5 TRBD1
CASSLQGGNQPQHF TGTGCCAGCAGTTTGCAGGGCGGCAATCAGCCCCAGCATTTT TRBV6-5 NA TRBJ1-5 NA
CASSRLVHTEAFF TGTGCCAGCAGCAGACTGGTGCACACTGAAGCTTTCTTT TRBV6-5 once TRBJ1-1 NA
CASSLPPRSSYNEQFF TGTGCCAGCAGCTTGCCACCAAGGAGCTCCTACAATGAGCAGTTCTTC TRBV5-4 NA TRBJ2-1 NA
CASSQDRGGRPYEQYF TGCGCCAGCAGCCAAGATCGGGGGGGACGTCCCTACGAGCAGTACTTC TRBV4-3 NA TRBJ2-7 TRBD2
CASSPRQGAGGYTF TGTGCCAGCAGCCCCCGGCAGGGGGCGGGAGGCTACACCTTC TRBV9 NA TRBJ1-2 TRBD1
CASSQIRDTALNTGELFF TGTGCCAGCAGTCAAATTAGGGACACCGCCCTTAACACCGGGGAGCTGTTTTTT TRBV11-2 NA TRBJ2-2 NA
CASSLFGTGGPGETQYF TGTGCCAGCAGCTTGTTTGGTACGGGGGGGCCAGGGGAGACCCAGTACTTC TRBV5-4 NA TRBJ2-5 TRBD2
CASSPTGGPSNQPQHF TGTGCCAGCAGTCCGACCGGGGGACCGAGCAATCAGCCCCAGCATTTT TRBV7-2 few TRBJ1-5 NA
CATLFGQHYEQYF TGTGCCACCCTCTTTGGGCAGCACTACGAGCAGTACTTC TRBV10-3 NA TRBJ2-7 NA
CASSLSSTYEQYF TGTGCCAGCAGCTTGTCCAGTACCTACGAGCAGTACTTC TRBV5-6 NA TRBJ2-7 NA
CASSLARIDNQPQHF TGTGCCAGCAGCTTGGCCAGGATAGACAATCAGCCCCAGCATTTT TRBV5-6 NA TRBJ1-5 NA
CASSLGQGATNEKLFF TGCGCCAGCAGCCTCGGACAGGGCGCAACTAATGAAAAACTGTTTTTT TRBV5-1 NA TRBJ1-4 TRBD1
CASSQERGVLYNEQFF TGTGCCAGCAGCCAAGAGCGGGGGGTTCTATACAATGAGCAGTTCTTC TRBV3-1/TRBV3-2 NA TRBJ2-1 TRBD2
CASSLGPSGSETQYF TGTGCCAGCAGCTTAGGTCCTAGCGGGTCGGAGACCCAGTACTTC TRBV7-6 NA TRBJ2-5 TRBD2
CASGSGVGYEQYF TGTGCTAGTGGTTCAGGGGTCGGCTACGAGCAGTACTTC TRBV12-5 NA TRBJ2-7 NA
CAVLGRTSGLSGELFF TGTGCCGTCCTAGGGAGGACTAGCGGTCTTTCCGGGGAGCTGTTTTTT TRBV19 NA TRBJ2-2 TRBD2
CASRQGPGYGYTF TGTGCCAGCAGACAGGGACCTGGGTATGGCTACACCTTC TRBV2 NA TRBJ1-2 NA
CASSVYQGKPDTQYF TGTGCCAGCAGCGTGTATCAGGGGAAGCCAGATACGCAGTATTTT TRBV9 NA TRBJ2-3 NA
CASSQDWGTGFNTIYF TGCGCCAGCAGCCAAGATTGGGGGACAGGGTTTAACACCATATATTTT TRBV4-3 NA TRBJ1-3 TRBD1
CASSLTDYGYTF TGTGCCAGCAGCTTGACAGACTATGGCTACACCTTC TRBV13 NA TRBJ1-2 NA
CASSPLPTGGSVTDTQYF TGCGCCAGCAGCCCTCTACCGACAGGGGGCTCCGTCACAGATACGCAGTATTTT TRBV4-1 NA TRBJ2-3 TRBD1
CATQLDRGLSPLHF TGTGCCACCCAATTGGACAGGGGGCTTTCACCCCTCCACTTT TRBV6-5 NA TRBJ1-6 TRBD1
CASSQKSGVDTGELFF TGTGCCAGCAGCCAAAAGTCGGGGGTCGACACCGGGGAGCTGTTTTTT TRBV7-8 few TRBJ2-2 NA
CASSQERTDLNTEAFF TGCGCCAGCAGCCAAGAACGGACAGACCTGAACACTGAAGCTTTCTTT TRBV4-1 NA TRBJ1-1 NA
CASSAGQNSGFF TGTGCCAGCAGCGCGGGACAGAATAGCGGTTTCTTT TRBV7-9 NA TRBJ1-1 TRBD1
CASSPRDSKNQPQHF TGTGCCAGCAGCCCGCGGGACAGCAAGAATCAGCCCCAGCATTTT TRBV4-2 NA TRBJ1-5 TRBD1
CASSWSDRDYGYTF TGTGCCAGCAGCTGGTCGGACAGGGACTATGGCTACACCTTC TRBV5-6 NA TRBJ1-2 TRBD1
CASRRTSGGSDTQYF TGTGCCAGCAGGAGAACTAGCGGGGGGTCAGATACGCAGTATTTT TRBV14 NA TRBJ2-3 TRBD2